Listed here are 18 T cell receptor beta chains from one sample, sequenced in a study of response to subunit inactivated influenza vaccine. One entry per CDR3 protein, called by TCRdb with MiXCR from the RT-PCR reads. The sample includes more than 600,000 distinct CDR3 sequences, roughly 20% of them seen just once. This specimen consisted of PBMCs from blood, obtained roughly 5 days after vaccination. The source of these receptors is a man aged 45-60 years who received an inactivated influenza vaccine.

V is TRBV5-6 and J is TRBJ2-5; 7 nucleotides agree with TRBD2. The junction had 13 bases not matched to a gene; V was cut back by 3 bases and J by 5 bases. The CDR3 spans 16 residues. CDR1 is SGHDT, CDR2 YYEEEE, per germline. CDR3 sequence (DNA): TGTGCCAGCAGCTCCTCCCCTACGGGAGGTGGGGAGACCCAGTACTTC. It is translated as CASSSSPTGGGETQYF.

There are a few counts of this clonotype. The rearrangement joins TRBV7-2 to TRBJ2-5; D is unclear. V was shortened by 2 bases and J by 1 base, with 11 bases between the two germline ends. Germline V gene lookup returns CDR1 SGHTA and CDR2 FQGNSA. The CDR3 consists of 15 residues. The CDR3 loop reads CASSLIGRSQETQYF. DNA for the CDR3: TGTGCCAGCAGCTTAATTGGCAGGTCCCAAGAGACCCAGTACTTC.

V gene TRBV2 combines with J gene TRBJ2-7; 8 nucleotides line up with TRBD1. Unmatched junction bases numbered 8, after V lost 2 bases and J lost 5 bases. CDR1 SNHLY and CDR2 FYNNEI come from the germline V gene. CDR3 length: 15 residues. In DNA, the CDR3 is TGTGCCAGCAGTGAACGCTCAGGGGGCAGCGACGAGCAGTACTTC. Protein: CASSERSGGSDEQYF.

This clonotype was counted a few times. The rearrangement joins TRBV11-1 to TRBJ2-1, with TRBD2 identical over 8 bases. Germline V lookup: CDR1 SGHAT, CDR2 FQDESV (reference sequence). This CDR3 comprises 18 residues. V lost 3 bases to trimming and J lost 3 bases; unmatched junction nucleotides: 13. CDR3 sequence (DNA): TGTGCCAGCAGCTTCGCCGTCGCGGTAGCGGGATTCTACAATGAGCAGTTCTTC. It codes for CASSFAVAVAGFYNEQFF.

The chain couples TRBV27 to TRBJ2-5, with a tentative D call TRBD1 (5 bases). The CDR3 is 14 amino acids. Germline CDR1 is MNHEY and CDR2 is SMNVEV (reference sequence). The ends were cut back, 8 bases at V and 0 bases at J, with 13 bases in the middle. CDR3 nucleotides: TGTGCCAGCCGAAAAGGGGTGTACCAAGAGACCCAGTACTTC. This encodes CASRKGVYQETQYF.

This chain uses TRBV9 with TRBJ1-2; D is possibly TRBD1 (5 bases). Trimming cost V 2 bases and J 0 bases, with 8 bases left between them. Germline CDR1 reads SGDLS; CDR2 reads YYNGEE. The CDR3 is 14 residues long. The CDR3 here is CASSVDMANYGYTF. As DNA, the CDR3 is TGTGCCAGCAGCGTGGACATGGCTAACTATGGCTACACCTTC. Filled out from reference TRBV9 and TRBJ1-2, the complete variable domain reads DSGVTQTPKHLITATGQRVTLRCSPRSGDLSVYWYQQSLDQGLQFLIQYYNGEERAKGNILERFSAQQFPDLHSELNLSSLELGDSALYFCASSVDMANYGYTFGSGTRLTVV.

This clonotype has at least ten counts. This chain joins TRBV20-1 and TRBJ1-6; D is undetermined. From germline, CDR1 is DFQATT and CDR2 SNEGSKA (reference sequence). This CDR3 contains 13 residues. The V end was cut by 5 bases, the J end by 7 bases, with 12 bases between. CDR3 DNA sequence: TGCAGTGCTCTCCAAGGAGCCAATTCACCCCTCCACTTT. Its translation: CSALQGANSPLHF.

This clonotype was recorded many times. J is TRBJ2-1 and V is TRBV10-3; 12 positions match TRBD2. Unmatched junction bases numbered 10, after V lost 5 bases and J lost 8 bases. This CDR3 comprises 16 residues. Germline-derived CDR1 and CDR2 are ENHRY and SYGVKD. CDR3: CAISPLAGGQVHEQFF. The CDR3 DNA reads TGTGCCATCAGTCCCCTAGCGGGAGGGCAGGTCCATGAGCAGTTCTTC.

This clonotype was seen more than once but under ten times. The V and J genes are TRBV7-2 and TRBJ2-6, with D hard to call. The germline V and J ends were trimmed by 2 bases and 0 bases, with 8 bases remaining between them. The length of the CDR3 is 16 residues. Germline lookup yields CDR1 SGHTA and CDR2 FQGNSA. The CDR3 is CASSLYPGSGANVLTF. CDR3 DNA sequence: TGTGCCAGCAGCTTATATCCCGGCTCTGGGGCCAACGTCCTGACTTTC.

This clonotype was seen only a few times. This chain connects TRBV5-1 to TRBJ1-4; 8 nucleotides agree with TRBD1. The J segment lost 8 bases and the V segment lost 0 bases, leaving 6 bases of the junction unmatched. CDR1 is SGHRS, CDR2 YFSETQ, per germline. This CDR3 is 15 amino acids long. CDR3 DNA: TGCGCCAGCAGCTTGGGGGGGACAGGAGCAGAAAAACTGTTTTTT. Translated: CASSLGGTGAEKLFF.

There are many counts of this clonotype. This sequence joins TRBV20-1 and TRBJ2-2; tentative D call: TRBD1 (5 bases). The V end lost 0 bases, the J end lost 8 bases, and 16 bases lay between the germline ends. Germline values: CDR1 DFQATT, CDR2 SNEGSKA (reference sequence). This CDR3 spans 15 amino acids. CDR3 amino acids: CSARDSTAPRGELFF. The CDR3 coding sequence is TGCAGTGCTAGAGATTCGACAGCTCCGAGGGGGGAGCTGTTTTTT.

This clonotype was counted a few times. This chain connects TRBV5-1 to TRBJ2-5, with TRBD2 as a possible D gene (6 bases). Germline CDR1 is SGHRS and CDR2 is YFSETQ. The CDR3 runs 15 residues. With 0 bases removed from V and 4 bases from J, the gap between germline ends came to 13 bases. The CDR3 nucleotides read TGCGCCAGCAGCTTGGTGGGGCCGCGGGGAGAGACCCAGTACTTC. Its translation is CASSLVGPRGETQYF.

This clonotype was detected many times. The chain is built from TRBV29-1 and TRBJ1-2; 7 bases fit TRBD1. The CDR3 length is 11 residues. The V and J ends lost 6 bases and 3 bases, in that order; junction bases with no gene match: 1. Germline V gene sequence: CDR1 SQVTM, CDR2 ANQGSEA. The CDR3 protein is CSVQGHYGYTF. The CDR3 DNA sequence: TGCAGCGTACAGGGGCACTATGGCTACACCTTC.

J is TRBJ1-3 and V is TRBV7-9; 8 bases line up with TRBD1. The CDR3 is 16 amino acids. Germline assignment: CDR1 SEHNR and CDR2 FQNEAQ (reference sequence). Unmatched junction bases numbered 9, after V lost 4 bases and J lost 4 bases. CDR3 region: CASSSLDRAKGNTIYF. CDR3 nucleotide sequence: TGTGCCAGCAGCTCCCTGGACAGGGCTAAAGGAAACACCATATATTTT.

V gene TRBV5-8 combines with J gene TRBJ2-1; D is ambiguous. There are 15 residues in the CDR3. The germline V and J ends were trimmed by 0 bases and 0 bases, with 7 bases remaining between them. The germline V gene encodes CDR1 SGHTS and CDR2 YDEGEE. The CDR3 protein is CASSLEAVSYNEQFF. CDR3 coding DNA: TGTGCCAGCAGCTTGGAGGCAGTCTCCTACAATGAGCAGTTCTTC.

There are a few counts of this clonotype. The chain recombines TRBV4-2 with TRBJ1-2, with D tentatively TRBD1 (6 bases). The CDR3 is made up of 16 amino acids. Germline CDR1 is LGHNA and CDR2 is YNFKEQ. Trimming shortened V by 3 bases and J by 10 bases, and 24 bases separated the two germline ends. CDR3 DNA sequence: TGTGCCAGCAGCCAGGGCCAAGATGGGGGCCGGCGGGCCTACACCTTC. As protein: CASSQGQDGGRRAYTF.

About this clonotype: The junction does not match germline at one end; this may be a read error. The CDR3 protein is CASSPTDHPGETQYF. CDR3 nucleotide sequence: TGTGCTAGCAGCCCGACGGACCACCCCGGGGAGACCCAGTACTTC. V and J are TRBV7-7 and TRBJ2-5; D is uncertain. There are 15 residues in the CDR3. Germline CDR1 and CDR2: SSHAT and FNYEAQ (reference sequence). Looking up the rest from reference TRBV7-7 and TRBJ2-5 gives the full variable domain: GAGVSQSPRYKVTKRGQDVTLRCDPISSHATLYWYQQALGQGPEFLTYFNYEAQPDKSGLPSDRFSAERPEGSISTLTIQRTEQRDSAMYRCASSPTDHPGETQYFGPGTRLLVL.

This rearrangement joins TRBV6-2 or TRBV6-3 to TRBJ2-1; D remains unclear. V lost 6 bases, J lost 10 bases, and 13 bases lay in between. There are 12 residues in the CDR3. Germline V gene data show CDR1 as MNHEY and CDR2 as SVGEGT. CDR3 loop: CASSPPQEEQFF. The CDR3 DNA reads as TGTGCCAGCAGCCCACCCCAGGAGGAGCAGTTCTTC.